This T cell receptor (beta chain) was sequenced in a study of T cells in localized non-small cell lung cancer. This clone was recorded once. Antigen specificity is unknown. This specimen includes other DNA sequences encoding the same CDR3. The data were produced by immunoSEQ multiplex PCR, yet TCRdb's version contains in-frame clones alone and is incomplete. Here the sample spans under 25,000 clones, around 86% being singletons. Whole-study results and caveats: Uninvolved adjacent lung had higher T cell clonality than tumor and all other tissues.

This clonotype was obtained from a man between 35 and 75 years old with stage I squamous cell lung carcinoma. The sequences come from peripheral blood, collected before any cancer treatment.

This chain's CDR3 is CASSQGGQGANYGYTF. CDR3 in DNA: TGCGCCAGCAGCCAAGGGGGACAGGGTGCTAACTATGGCTACACCTTC. The V call is TRBV4-3, the J call TRBJ1-2; TRBD1 aligns across 9 bases. The CDR3 length is 16 residues. V was clipped by 1 base and J by 0 bases; unmatched bases: 3. Germline CDR1 and CDR2: LGHNA and YSLEER.